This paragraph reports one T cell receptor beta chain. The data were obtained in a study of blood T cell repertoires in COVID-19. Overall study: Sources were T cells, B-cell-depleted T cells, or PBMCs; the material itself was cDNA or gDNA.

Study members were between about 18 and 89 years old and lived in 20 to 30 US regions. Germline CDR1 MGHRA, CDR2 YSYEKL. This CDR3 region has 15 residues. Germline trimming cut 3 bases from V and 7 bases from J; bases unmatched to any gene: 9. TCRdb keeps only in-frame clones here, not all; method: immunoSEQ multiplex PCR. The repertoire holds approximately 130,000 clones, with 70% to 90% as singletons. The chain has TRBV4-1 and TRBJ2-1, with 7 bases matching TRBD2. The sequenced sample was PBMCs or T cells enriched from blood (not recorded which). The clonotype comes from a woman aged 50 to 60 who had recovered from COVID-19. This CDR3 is CASSQATGGGNEQFF. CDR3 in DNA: TGCGCCAGCAGCCAGGCCACGGGGGGAGGAAATGAGCAGTTCTTC.